This T cell receptor beta chain was obtained from a study of response to subunit inactivated influenza vaccine. There are a few counts of this clonotype. Its antigen is not known. Germline CDR1 is PRHDT and CDR2 is FYEKMQ (reference sequence). The CDR3 has 15 residues. V lost 2 bases to trimming and J lost 7 bases; unmatched junction nucleotides: 9. In TCRdb, the RT-PCR reads were re-called with MiXCR into one record per CDR3 protein. The sample contains 500,000 to 750,000 distinct CDR3 sequences, about 14% of which appear only once. Overall study results and limits: The authors suggested that few new T cells are recruited per seasonal influenza vaccination.

The TCR originated in a man aged 45-65 years who received an inactivated influenza vaccine. The sequenced sample was PBMCs from blood, obtained 11 to 12 days after vaccination. The gene calls are TRBV13 and TRBJ1-2; TRBD1 matches at 8 bases. CDR3 coding DNA: TGTGCCAGCAGCTTATGGGACAGGAGATCCAGTGGCTACACCTTC. Protein product: CASSLWDRRSSGYTF. The full variable domain, in which reference TRBV13 and TRBJ1-2 provide the parts outside the CDR3, is AAGVIQSPRHLIKEKRETATLKCYPIPRHDTVYWYQQGPGQDPQFLISFYEKMQSDKGSIPDRFSAQQFSDYHSELNMSSLELGDSALYFCASSLWDRRSSGYTFGSGTRLTVV.